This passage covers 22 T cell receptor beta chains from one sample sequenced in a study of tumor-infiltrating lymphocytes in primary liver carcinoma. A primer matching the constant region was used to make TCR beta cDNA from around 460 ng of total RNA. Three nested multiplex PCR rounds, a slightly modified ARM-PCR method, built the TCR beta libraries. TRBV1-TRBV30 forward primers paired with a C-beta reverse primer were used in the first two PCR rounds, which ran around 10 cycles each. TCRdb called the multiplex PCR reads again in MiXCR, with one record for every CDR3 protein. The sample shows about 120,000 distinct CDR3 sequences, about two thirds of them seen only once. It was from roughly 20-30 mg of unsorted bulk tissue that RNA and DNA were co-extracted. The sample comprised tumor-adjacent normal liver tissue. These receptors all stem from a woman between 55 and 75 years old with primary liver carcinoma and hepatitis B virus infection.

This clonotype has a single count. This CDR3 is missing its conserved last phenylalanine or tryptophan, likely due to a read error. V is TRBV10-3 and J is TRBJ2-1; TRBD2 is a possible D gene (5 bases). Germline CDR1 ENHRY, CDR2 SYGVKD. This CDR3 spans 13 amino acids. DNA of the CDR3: TGTGTCATCAGTGACCACGAGGGTGGCGGGCAGTTCGTC. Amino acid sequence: CVISDHEGGGQFV.

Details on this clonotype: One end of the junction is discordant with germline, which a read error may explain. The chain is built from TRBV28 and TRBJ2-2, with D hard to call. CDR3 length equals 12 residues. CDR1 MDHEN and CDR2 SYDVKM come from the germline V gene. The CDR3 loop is CARSFNTGELFF. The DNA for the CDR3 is TGTGCCAGAAGTTTTAACACCGGGGAGCTGTTTTTT.

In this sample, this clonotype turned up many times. The CDR3 region is CAWSPPAGTYEQYF. The CDR3 bases are TGTGCCTGGAGCCCCCCGGCGGGGACCTACGAGCAGTACTTC. V gene TRBV30 combines with J gene TRBJ2-7; D possibly corresponds to TRBD2 (6 bases). Germline V CDR1 and CDR2: GTSNPN, SVGIG (reference sequence). V shed 3 bases and J shed 2 bases, with 14 bases lying between them. CDR3 length: 14 residues.

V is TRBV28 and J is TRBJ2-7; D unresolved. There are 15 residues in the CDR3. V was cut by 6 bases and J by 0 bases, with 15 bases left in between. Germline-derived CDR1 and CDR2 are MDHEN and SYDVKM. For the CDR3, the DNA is TGTGCCAGCAGGATAAGATTAGGGTCCTCCTACGAGCAGTACTTC. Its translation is CASRIRLGSSYEQYF.

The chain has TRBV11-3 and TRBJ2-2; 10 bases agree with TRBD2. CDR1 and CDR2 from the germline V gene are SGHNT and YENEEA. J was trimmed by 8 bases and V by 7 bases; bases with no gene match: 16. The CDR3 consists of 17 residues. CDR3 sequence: CASNSNPILAGAGELFF. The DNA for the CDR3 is TGTGCCAGCAACTCGAACCCGATTCTAGCGGGAGCTGGGGAGCTGTTTTTT.

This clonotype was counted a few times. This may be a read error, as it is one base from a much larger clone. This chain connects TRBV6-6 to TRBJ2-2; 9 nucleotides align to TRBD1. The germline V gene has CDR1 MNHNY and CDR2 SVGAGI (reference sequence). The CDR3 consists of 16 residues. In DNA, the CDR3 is TGTGCCAGCAGTTATAACAGGGGGCGGGACACCGGGGAGCTGTCTTTT. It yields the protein CASSYNRGRDTGELSF.

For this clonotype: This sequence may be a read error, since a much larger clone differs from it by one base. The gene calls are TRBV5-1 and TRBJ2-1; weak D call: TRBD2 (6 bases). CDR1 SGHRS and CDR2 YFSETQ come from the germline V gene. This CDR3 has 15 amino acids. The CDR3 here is CASSLLASSYNVQFF. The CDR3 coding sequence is TGCGCCAGCAGCTTGCTAGCGAGCTCCTACAATGTGCAGTTCTTC. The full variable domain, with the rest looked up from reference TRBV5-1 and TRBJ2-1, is KAGVTQTPRYLIKTRGQQVTLSCSPISGHRSVSWYQQTPGQGLQFLFEYFSETQRNKGNFPGRFSGRQFSNSRSEMNVSTLELGDSALYLCASSLLASSYNVQFFGPGTRLTVL.

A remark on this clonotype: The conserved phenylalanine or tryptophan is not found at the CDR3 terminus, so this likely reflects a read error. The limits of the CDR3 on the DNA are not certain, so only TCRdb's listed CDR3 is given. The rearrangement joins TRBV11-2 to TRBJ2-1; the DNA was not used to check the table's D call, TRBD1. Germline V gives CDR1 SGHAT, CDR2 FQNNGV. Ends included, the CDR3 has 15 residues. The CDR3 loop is CASSLRGTSINEQFS.

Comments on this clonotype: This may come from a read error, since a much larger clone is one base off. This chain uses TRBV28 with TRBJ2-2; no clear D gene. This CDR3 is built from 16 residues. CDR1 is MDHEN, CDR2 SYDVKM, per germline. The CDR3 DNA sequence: TGTGCCAGCAGCCCTAATAGGTTTTTGAACACCAGGGAGCTGTTTTTT. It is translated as CASSPNRFLNTRELFF.

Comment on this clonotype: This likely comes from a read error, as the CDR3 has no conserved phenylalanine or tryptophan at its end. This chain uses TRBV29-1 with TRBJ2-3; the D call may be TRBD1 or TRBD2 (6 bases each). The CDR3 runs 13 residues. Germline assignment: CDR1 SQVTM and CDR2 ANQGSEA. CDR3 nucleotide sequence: TGCTGCGTAGAAGGGGGGAGCACAGATACGCAGTATATT. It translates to CCVEGGSTDTQYI.

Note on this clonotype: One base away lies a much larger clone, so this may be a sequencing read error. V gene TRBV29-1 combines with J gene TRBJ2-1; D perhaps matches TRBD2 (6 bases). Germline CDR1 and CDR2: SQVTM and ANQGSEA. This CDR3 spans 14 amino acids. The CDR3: CSVESGDSYNEQLF. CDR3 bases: TGCAGCGTTGAATCGGGGGACTCCTACAATGAGCAGCTCTTC.

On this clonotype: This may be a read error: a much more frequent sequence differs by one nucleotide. This CDR3 reads CASSFLQGTDTQYF. The CDR3 DNA reads as TGCGCCAGCAGCTTTCTGCAGGGCACAGATACGCAGTATTTT. The V call is TRBV5-1, the J call TRBJ2-3; D unclear. V gave up 2 bases and J gave up 1 base, with 8 bases separating them. Germline V gene sequence: CDR1 SGHRS, CDR2 YFSETQ. The CDR3 extends over 14 amino acids.

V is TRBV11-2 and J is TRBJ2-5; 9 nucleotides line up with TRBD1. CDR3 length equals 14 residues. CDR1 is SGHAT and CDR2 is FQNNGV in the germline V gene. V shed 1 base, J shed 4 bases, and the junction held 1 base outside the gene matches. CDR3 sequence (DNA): TGTGCCAGCAGCTTAGGGACAGGGGTAGAGACCCAGTACTTC. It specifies CASSLGTGVETQYF. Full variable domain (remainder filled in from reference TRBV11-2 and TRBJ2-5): EAGVAQSPRYKIIEKRQSVAFWCNPISGHATLYWYQQILGQGPKLLIQFQNNGVVDDSQLPKDRFSAERLKGVDSTLKIQPAKLEDSAVYLCASSLGTGVETQYFGPGTRLLVL.

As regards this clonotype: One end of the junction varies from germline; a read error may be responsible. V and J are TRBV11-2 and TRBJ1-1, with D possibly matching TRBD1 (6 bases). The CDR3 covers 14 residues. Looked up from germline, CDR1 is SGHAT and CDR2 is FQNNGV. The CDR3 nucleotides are TGTGCCAGCAGCTTCTTACAGGGTGGCACTGAAACTTTCTTC. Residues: CASSFLQGGTETFF.

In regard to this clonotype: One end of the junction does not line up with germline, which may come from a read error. For the CDR3, the DNA is TGTGCCAGCAGTTATGCGTCCGGCACAAATACGCAGTATTTT. Its protein product is CASSYASGTNTQYF. The rearrangement joins TRBV6-5 to TRBJ2-3; no definite D call. The CDR3 contains 14 residues. The germline V gene encodes CDR1 MNHEY and CDR2 SVGAGI.

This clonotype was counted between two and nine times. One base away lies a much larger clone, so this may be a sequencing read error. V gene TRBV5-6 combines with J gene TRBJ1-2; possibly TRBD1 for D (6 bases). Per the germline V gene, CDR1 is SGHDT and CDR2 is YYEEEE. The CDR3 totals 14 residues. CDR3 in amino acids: CTSSVPGTIYGYTF. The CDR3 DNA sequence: TGTACCAGCAGCGTCCCCGGGACAATCTATGGCTACACCTTC.

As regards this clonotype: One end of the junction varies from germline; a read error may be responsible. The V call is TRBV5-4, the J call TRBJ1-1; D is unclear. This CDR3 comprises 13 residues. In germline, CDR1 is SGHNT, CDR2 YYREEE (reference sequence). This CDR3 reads CASGSPPATEVFF. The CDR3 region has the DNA TGTGCCAGCGGCTCCCCTCCAGCGACTGAAGTTTTCTTT.

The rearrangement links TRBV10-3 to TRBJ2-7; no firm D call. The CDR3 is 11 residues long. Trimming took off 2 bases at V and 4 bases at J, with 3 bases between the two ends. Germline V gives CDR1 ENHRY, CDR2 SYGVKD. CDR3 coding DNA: TGTGCCATCAGTGAGGCTTACGAGCAGTACTTC. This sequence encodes CAISEAYEQYF.

For the CDR3, the DNA is TGCGACAGTAGCTTGCGGACCAGGGTCACTAGCGGAGGCCAAGAGACCCAGTACTTC. Translation gives CDSSLRTRVTSGGQETQYF. The rearrangement joins TRBV5-1 to TRBJ2-5; 8 bases line up with TRBD2. Germline loops: CDR1 SGHRS, CDR2 YFSETQ. CDR3 length: 19 amino acids.

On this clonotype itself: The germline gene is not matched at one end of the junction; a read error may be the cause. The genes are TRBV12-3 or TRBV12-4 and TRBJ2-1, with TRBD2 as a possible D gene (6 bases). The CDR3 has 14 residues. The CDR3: CASSLWGSRRAAVF. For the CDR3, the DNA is TGTGCCAGCAGTTTATGGGGGAGCAGGAGGGCCGCGGTCTTC.

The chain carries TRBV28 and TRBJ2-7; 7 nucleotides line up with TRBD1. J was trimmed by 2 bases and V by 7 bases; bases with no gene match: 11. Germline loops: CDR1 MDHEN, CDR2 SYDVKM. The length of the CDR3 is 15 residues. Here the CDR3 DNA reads TGTGCCAGCAATGCGCCCGGGACAGCCGCCTACGAGCAGTACTTC. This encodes CASNAPGTAAYEQYF.

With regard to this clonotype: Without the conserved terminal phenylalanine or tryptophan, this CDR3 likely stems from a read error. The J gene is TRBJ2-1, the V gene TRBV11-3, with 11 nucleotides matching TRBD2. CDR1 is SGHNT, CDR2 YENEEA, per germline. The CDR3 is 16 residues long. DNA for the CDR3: TGTGCCAGCAGTGTTGGTAGCGGGAGGGACTACGATGAGCAGTTCTAC. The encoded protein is CASSVGSGRDYDEQFY.